The 32 T cell receptor beta chains listed next were all sequenced from one sample in a study of T cells in localized non-small cell lung cancer. Here immunoSEQ multiplex PCR was the method, and the copy in TCRdb shows in-frame clones only, minus some. The sample holds 55,000 to 75,000 clones, about nine tenths seen once. The specimen was peripheral blood, collected before any cancer treatment. All receptors derive from a male donor older than 55 with stage III squamous cell lung carcinoma.

The CDR3 is CATSRGTESYEQYV. The CDR3, as DNA: TGTGCCACCAGCAGAGGGACGGAATCCTACGAGCAGTACGTC. The rearrangement joins TRBV15 to TRBJ2-7; D is unresolved. V was cut by 1 base and J by 1 base, with 8 bases left in between. The germline V gene has CDR1 LNHNV and CDR2 YYDKDF (reference sequence). The CDR3 loop spans 14 amino acids.

The V gene is TRBV7-8, the J gene TRBJ2-1; D is unclear. Between the trimmed V and J ends, which lost 2 bases and 0 bases, there was a span of 11 bases. Germline V gene data show CDR1 as SGHVS and CDR2 as FQNEAQ. There are 16 residues in the CDR3. The CDR3 loop is CASSLTPRSSYNEQFF. The DNA for the CDR3 is TGTGCCAGCAGCTTAACACCTAGGAGCTCCTACAATGAGCAGTTCTTC.

The chain recombines TRBV11-2 with TRBJ2-3, with 13 nucleotides matching TRBD2. Germline assignment: CDR1 SGHAT and CDR2 FQNNGV. The junction had 6 bases not matched to a gene; V was cut back by 5 bases and J by 4 bases. The CDR3 runs to 16 residues. The CDR3 DNA reads as TGTGCCAGCAGCCCGGGACTAGCGGGGTTTCCAGATACGCAGTATTTT. It encodes CASSPGLAGFPDTQYF.

This chain uses TRBV5-6 with TRBJ1-1, with D perhaps TRBD1 (5 bases). The ends were cut back, 2 bases at V and 2 bases at J, with 13 bases in the middle. This CDR3 spans 15 amino acids. The germline V gene encodes CDR1 SGHDT and CDR2 YYEEEE. The DNA for the CDR3 is TGTGCCAGCAGCTTTCTCTGGGGGGGAAACACTGAAGCTTTCTTT. Encoded protein: CASSFLWGGNTEAFF.

The V call is TRBV18, the J call TRBJ2-7; 8 bases are shared with TRBD1. V lost 5 bases and J lost 4; bases outside the gene matches: 7. This CDR3 has 14 residues. Looked up from germline, CDR1 is KGHSH and CDR2 is LQKENI. The CDR3 protein is CASSAGTGVYEQYF. The CDR3 nucleotides are TGTGCCAGCTCAGCCGGGACAGGAGTGTACGAGCAGTACTTC.

V gene TRBV2 combines with J gene TRBJ2-5, with 13 bases aligning to TRBD2. Looked up from germline, CDR1 is SNHLY and CDR2 is FYNNEI. V lost 6 bases and J lost 5; bases outside the gene matches: 18. The CDR3 extends over 19 amino acids. In DNA, the CDR3 is TGTGCCAGCAGAGGGGGGACTTTACCGGGACTAGCGGGGCGGGAGACCCAGTACTTC. Encoded protein: CASRGGTLPGLAGRETQYF.

The chain recombines TRBV7-2 with TRBJ1-1; D might be TRBD1 (5 bases). The CDR3 is 15 amino acids. Between the trimmed V and J ends, which lost 2 bases and 1 base, there was a span of 11 bases. The V gene's germline CDR1 is SGHTA and CDR2 FQGNSA. The CDR3 DNA reads TGTGCCAGCAGCTTATACGGGACCGGGAACACTGAAGCTTTCTTT. This encodes CASSLYGTGNTEAFF.

The V and J genes are TRBV5-1 and TRBJ2-3; possibly TRBD2 for D (6 bases). The CDR3 loop spans 16 amino acids. Trimming pared 7 bases from V and 1 base from J, leaving 19 bases between. From germline, CDR1 is SGHRS and CDR2 YFSETQ. CDR3 DNA sequence: TGCGCCAGCGGTTCCCGGGAGTCAGGAGGCACAGATACGCAGTATTTT. It is translated as CASGSRESGGTDTQYF.

This chain links TRBV6-6 with TRBJ2-7; D call uncertain. Germline CDR1 reads MNHNY; CDR2 reads SVGAGI (reference sequence). V was pared by 6 bases and J by 5 bases, with 8 bases between. The CDR3 has 11 residues. The CDR3, as DNA: TGTGCCAGCAGCCCTGGACACGAGCAGTACTTC. Translated: CASSPGHEQYF.

This clone showed up just once. The chain is built from TRBV9 and TRBJ1-6; the match to TRBD1 covers 10 bases. CDR3 size: 15 residues. Looked up from germline, CDR1 is SGDLS and CDR2 is YYNGEE. J was trimmed by 5 bases and V by 3 bases; bases with no gene match: 2. The CDR3 spells CASSAGQGDNSPLHF. CDR3 DNA: TGTGCCAGCAGCGCCGGACAGGGGGATAATTCACCCCTCCACTTT. The full variable domain, completed using reference TRBV9 and TRBJ1-6, is DSGVTQTPKHLITATGQRVTLRCSPRSGDLSVYWYQQSLDQGLQFLIQYYNGEERAKGNILERFSAQQFPDLHSELNLSSLELGDSALYFCASSAGQGDNSPLHFGNGTRLTVT.

The chain carries TRBV10-2 and TRBJ2-2, with D maybe TRBD1 (5 bases). The V and J ends lost 2 bases and 4 bases respectively, with 8 bases between them. Germline loops: CDR1 WSHSY, CDR2 SAAADI. This CDR3 contains 14 residues. CDR3 sequence: CASSERGITGELFF. The CDR3 nucleotides read TGCGCCAGCAGTGAGAGGGGCATCACCGGGGAGCTGTTTTTT.

V gene TRBV29-1 combines with J gene TRBJ1-2, with 8 bases lining up with TRBD1. The V gene's germline CDR1 is SQVTM and CDR2 ANQGSEA. This CDR3 spans 14 amino acids. V dropped 0 bases and J dropped 8; count of bases not matched to a gene: 8. In nucleotides, the CDR3 is TGCAGCGTTGAAGAAGGCAGGGGGCTGCAGGGCTACACCTTC. Residues: CSVEEGRGLQGYTF.

The chain recombines TRBV6-5 with TRBJ2-3; D may correspond to TRBD1 or TRBD2 (5 bases each). Germline-derived CDR1 and CDR2 are MNHEY and SVGAGI. Trimming took 8 bases from V and 6 from J, leaving 12 bases between them. The CDR3 runs to 12 residues. The CDR3 region is CASGTRGDTQYF. CDR3 DNA sequence: TGTGCCAGCGGGACCCGAGGGGATACGCAGTATTTT.

The chain carries TRBV4-2 and TRBJ1-4; the D is unclear. Germline assignment: CDR1 LGHNA and CDR2 YNFKEQ. Deletions cut 1 base from V and 7 bases from J, with 10 bases between. This CDR3 region has 14 residues. The CDR3: CASSQAVSREKLFF. Written as DNA, the CDR3 is TGTGCCAGCAGCCAAGCAGTTTCTCGTGAAAAACTGTTTTTT.

Details on this clone: The junction differs from germline at one of its ends, possibly a read error. The genes are TRBV9 and TRBJ2-1, with 9 bases matching TRBD1. The CDR3 totals 11 residues. Germline assignment: CDR1 SGDLS and CDR2 YYNGEE. The CDR3: CASSVRDRVVF. In nucleotides, the CDR3 is TGTGCCAGCAGCGTCCGGGACAGGGTGGTCTTC. The full variable domain, in which reference TRBV9 and TRBJ2-1 provide the parts outside the CDR3, is DSGVTQTPKHLITATGQRVTLRCSPRSGDLSVYWYQQSLDQGLQFLIQYYNGEERAKGNILERFSAQQFPDLHSELNLSSLELGDSALYFCASSVRDRVVFGPGTRLTVL.

The genes are TRBV5-1 and TRBJ1-6; TRBD1 might be the D (5 bases). This CDR3 has 17 amino acids. The germline V gene has CDR1 SGHRS and CDR2 YFSETQ. Trimming took 0 bases from V and 14 from J, leaving 24 bases between them. In DNA form, the CDR3 reads TGCGCCAGCAGCTTGGGGGCTCCAGGACGGGCTTCGGGGGCCCTCCACTTT. Translation: CASSLGAPGRASGALHF.

V is TRBV7-2 and J is TRBJ2-5, with D unresolved. CDR1 is SGHTA and CDR2 is FQGNSA in the germline V gene. V was shortened by 1 base and J by 1 base, with 7 bases between the two germline ends. CDR3 size: 14 residues. For the CDR3, the DNA is TGTGCCAGCAGCTTAGTCGATCTCCAAGAGACCCAGTACTTC. Its protein is CASSLVDLQETQYF.

This clone appeared a few times. The chain joins TRBV7-9 to TRBJ1-2, with 7 bases that match TRBD1. CDR1 SEHNR and CDR2 FQNEAQ come from the germline V gene (reference sequence). Germline trimming cut 8 bases from V and 0 bases from J; bases unmatched to any gene: 9. This CDR3 has 15 amino acids. CDR3 amino acids: CASGIRGGTNYGYTF. CDR3 DNA sequence: TGTGCCAGCGGTATACGAGGGGGCACTAACTATGGCTACACCTTC.

The rearrangement uses TRBV9 and TRBJ1-3; D not resolved. The CDR3 has 16 residues. Between the trimmed V and J ends, which lost 0 bases and 1 base, there was a span of 11 bases. Germline V gives CDR1 SGDLS, CDR2 YYNGEE. This chain's CDR3 is CASSVELPGSGNTIYF. The CDR3 DNA follows: TGTGCCAGCAGCGTAGAACTTCCGGGATCTGGAAACACCATATATTTT.

The chain recombines TRBV6-6 with TRBJ1-4; D is undetermined. The CDR3 loop spans 12 amino acids. From germline, CDR1 is MNHNY and CDR2 SVGAGI (reference sequence). V lost 0 bases to trimming and J lost 8 bases, with 4 bases between them. In nucleotides, the CDR3 is TGTGCCAGCAGTTACTCGAACGAAAAACTGTTTTTT. Amino acid sequence: CASSYSNEKLFF.

The V and J genes are TRBV18 and TRBJ1-2; perhaps TRBD1 as D (6 bases). CDR3 length: 16 amino acids. V was cut by 3 bases and J by 8 bases, with 22 bases left in between. Germline V gene data show CDR1 as KGHSH and CDR2 as LQKENI. The CDR3 loop reads CASSPEQGTSYGGYTF. DNA of the CDR3: TGTGCCAGCTCACCCGAACAGGGTACCAGCTATGGGGGCTACACCTTC. Filled out from reference TRBV18 and TRBJ1-2, the complete variable domain reads NAGVMQNPRHLVRRRGQEARLRCSPMKGHSHVYWYRQLPEEGLKFMVYLQKENIIDESGMPKERFSAEFPKEGPSILRIQQVVRGDSAAYFCASSPEQGTSYGGYTFGSGTRLTVV.

About this clone itself: At one boundary the junction diverges from the germline segment, which might be a read error. The chain links TRBV7-7 to TRBJ2-5; TRBD1 might be the D (6 bases). The germline gives CDR1 SSHAT, CDR2 FNYEAQ (reference sequence). This CDR3 has 16 amino acids. CDR3: CASSLGGARGQETQYF. DNA of the CDR3: TGTGCTAGCAGCTTAGGGGGTGCGAGAGGCCAAGAGACCCAGTACTTC. Together with reference TRBV7-7 and TRBJ2-5, the CDR3 gives the full variable domain: GAGVSQSPRYKVTKRGQDVTLRCDPISSHATLYWYQQALGQGPEFLTYFNYEAQPDKSGLPSDRFSAERPEGSISTLTIQRTEQRDSAMYRCASSLGGARGQETQYFGPGTRLLVL.

In its sample, this clone was seen a few times. This chain uses TRBV28 with TRBJ1-5, with D hard to call. This CDR3 is built from 14 residues. The germline CDR1 and CDR2 sequences are MDHEN and SYDVKM. V shed 2 bases and J shed 6 bases, with 11 bases lying between them. CDR3 protein: CASSLGLTGQPQHF. As DNA, the CDR3 is TGTGCCAGCAGTTTAGGACTCACGGGTCAGCCCCAGCATTTT.

The chain links TRBV6-4 to TRBJ2-1; weak D call: TRBD1 (6 bases). The germline V gene encodes CDR1 MRHNA and CDR2 SNTAGT. The CDR3 sequence is 15 residues long. Trimming shortened V by 3 bases and J by 4 bases, and 13 bases separated the two germline ends. CDR3 sequence (DNA): TGTGCCAGCAGTGATTCGTCAGGGGAATACAATGAGCAGTTCTTC. Protein product: CASSDSSGEYNEQFF.

Regarding this clone: One junction end does not reproduce the germline sequence, and a read error may be involved. The rearrangement uses TRBV5-1 and TRBJ2-6, with 8 bases aligning to TRBD1. Germline V gene lookup returns CDR1 SGHRS and CDR2 YFSETQ. The CDR3 runs to 14 residues. The CDR3 coding sequence is TGCGCCAGCAGCCGGAAGACAGGGGTCAACGTCCTGACTTTC. It encodes CASSRKTGVNVLTF.

This chain connects TRBV5-1 to TRBJ1-4, with D tentatively TRBD1 (6 bases). V was trimmed by 1 base and J by 6 bases, leaving 13 bases between them. CDR1 is SGHRS and CDR2 is YFSETQ in the germline V gene. The CDR3 runs 15 residues. CDR3: CASSLIGGRDEKLFF. CDR3 nucleotide sequence: TGCGCCAGCAGCTTGATCGGGGGGCGGGATGAAAAACTGTTTTTT.

The rearrangement links TRBV19 to TRBJ2-5; the match to TRBD2 covers 7 bases. The germline CDR1 and CDR2 sequences are LNHDA and SQIVND (reference sequence). V dropped 0 bases and J dropped 5; count of bases not matched to a gene: 6. The CDR3 extends over 15 amino acids. CDR3 sequence: CASSIDSGSGETQYF. CDR3 DNA: TGTGCCAGTAGTATAGATAGCGGGTCGGGCGAGACCCAGTACTTC.

The V and J genes are TRBV6-1 and TRBJ2-7; tentative D call: TRBD2 (6 bases). CDR3 size: 14 residues. Germline V lookup: CDR1 MNHNS, CDR2 SASEGT. Trimming took 1 base from V and 4 from J, leaving 11 bases between them. CDR3 coding DNA: TGTGCCAGCAGTGAAGGGGGACTCGCATACGAGCAGTACTTC. It translates to CASSEGGLAYEQYF.

The chain uses TRBV27 and TRBJ1-2; possibly TRBD1 for D (5 bases). Germline values: CDR1 MNHEY, CDR2 SMNVEV (reference sequence). This CDR3 contains 13 residues. Trimming cost V 4 bases and J 3 bases, with 9 bases left between them. DNA of the CDR3: TGTGCCAGCAGTTATCAGGGCTACTATGGCTACACCTTC. This sequence encodes CASSYQGYYGYTF.

The rearrangement links TRBV18 to TRBJ1-5; weak D call: TRBD1 (6 bases). CDR3 size: 14 residues. Germline CDR1 and CDR2: KGHSH and LQKENI. V gave up 3 bases and J gave up 3 bases, with 9 bases separating them. The CDR3 reads CASSPQGNNQPQHF. The CDR3 DNA is TGTGCCAGCTCACCGCAGGGGAACAATCAGCCCCAGCATTTT.

This clone showed up just a few times. The chain uses TRBV19 and TRBJ2-6; D gene unclear. V lost 9 bases, J lost 1 base, and 10 bases lay in between. Germline CDR1 and CDR2: LNHDA and SQIVND (reference sequence). The CDR3 length is 14 residues. CDR3 sequence (DNA): TGTGCCAGCCAGAGTGGATCTGGGGCCAACGTCCTGACTTTC. Protein product: CASQSGSGANVLTF. Supplemented by reference TRBV19 and TRBJ2-6, the full variable domain reads DGGITQSPKYLFRKEGQNVTLSCEQNLNHDAMYWYRQDPGQGLRLIYYSQIVNDFQKGDIAEGYSVSREKKESFPLTVTSAQKNPTAFYLCASQSGSGANVLTFGAGSRLTVL.

This clone was counted between two and nine times. This chain links TRBV30 with TRBJ1-1; D call uncertain. The CDR3 is 14 residues long. Germline assignment: CDR1 GTSNPN and CDR2 SVGIG (reference sequence). Trimming removed 3 bases from V and 4 bases from J, with 15 bases in between. The DNA of the CDR3 is TGTGCCTGGAGGCAGACAACGCGGTCCACTGAAGCTTTCTTT. Protein: CAWRQTTRSTEAFF.